The rows below give T cell receptor beta chains drawn from one sample of a study of T cell changes during pregnancy in multiple sclerosis. Some clones are missing from TCRdb's copy, which holds only in-frame ones; the method was immunoSEQ multiplex PCR. The sample shows about 73,000 clones, 85% to 95% of them seen only once. The material was peripheral blood, obtained in the third trimester of pregnancy. The receptor source for this set is a female donor in good health, enrolled as a control in a pregnancy study. Both conserved end residues are part of each CDR3. The order of the fields is D gene, J gene, clone size, V gene, CDR3 DNA, CDR3 protein. The D gene is left open where the match is weak. Part of the rows lack a size; the others show once, few, many or a class for expanded clones.

d_call: TRBD2; j_call: TRBJ2-2; clone_size: .; v_call: TRBV2; cdr3_nt: TGTGCCAGCACCCTGACTAGCAGCCTAGCGAACACCGGGGAGCTGTTTTTT; cdr3_aa: CASTLTSSLANTGELFF
d_call: TRBD2; j_call: TRBJ2-3; clone_size: .; v_call: TRBV27; cdr3_nt: TGTGCCAGCTCGAGCGGGGCTAGCACAGATACGCAGTATTTT; cdr3_aa: CASSSGASTDTQYF
d_call: TRBD2; j_call: TRBJ2-7; clone_size: .; v_call: TRBV4-2; cdr3_nt: TGTGCCAGCAGCCAAGACGCGGGAGAGGTCTACGAGCAGTACTTC; cdr3_aa: CASSQDAGEVYEQYF
d_call: .; j_call: TRBJ2-1; clone_size: .; v_call: TRBV30; cdr3_nt: TGTGCCTGGAGTGGGCTGCAGAATGAGCAGTTCTTC; cdr3_aa: CAWSGLQNEQFF
d_call: .; j_call: TRBJ1-4; clone_size: .; v_call: TRBV2; cdr3_nt: TGTGCCAGCAGTGAAAGCAGGGTGGCTAATGAAAAACTGTTTTTT; cdr3_aa: CASSESRVANEKLFF
d_call: .; j_call: TRBJ2-7; clone_size: once; v_call: TRBV28; cdr3_nt: TGTGCCAGCAGATCTTCTTCAGGCAACTCCTACGAGCAGTACTTC; cdr3_aa: CASRSSSGNSYEQYF
d_call: TRBD1; j_call: TRBJ2-7; clone_size: few; v_call: TRBV11-2; cdr3_nt: TGTGCCAGCAGCGACACAGGGGATGAGCAGTACTTC; cdr3_aa: CASSDTGDEQYF
d_call: TRBD1; j_call: TRBJ1-1; clone_size: once; v_call: TRBV28; cdr3_nt: TGTGCCAGCAGTTTATCGGGACAGGGGTACACTGAAGCTTTCTTT; cdr3_aa: CASSLSGQGYTEAFF
d_call: .; j_call: TRBJ2-7; clone_size: .; v_call: TRBV19; cdr3_nt: TGTGCCAGTAGTAATAACCGGGACGAGCAGTACTTC; cdr3_aa: CASSNNRDEQYF
d_call: TRBD1; j_call: TRBJ1-1; clone_size: .; v_call: TRBV7-2; cdr3_nt: TGTGCCAGCAGCACCCTACAGGGGATGAACACTGAAGCTTTCTTT; cdr3_aa: CASSTLQGMNTEAFF
d_call: TRBD2; j_call: TRBJ2-3; clone_size: .; v_call: TRBV6-5; cdr3_nt: TGTGCCAGCAACCCCTATAGCGGGGGCACAGATACGCAGTATTTT; cdr3_aa: CASNPYSGGTDTQYF
d_call: .; j_call: TRBJ2-7; clone_size: .; v_call: TRBV27; cdr3_nt: TGTGCCAGCAGTACAACAGGGTACGAGCAGTACTTC; cdr3_aa: CASSTTGYEQYF
d_call: .; j_call: TRBJ2-7; clone_size: .; v_call: TRBV7-2; cdr3_nt: TGTGCCAGCAGGATTTCCAGGGGCCGATACTACGAGCAGTACTTC; cdr3_aa: CASRISRGRYYEQYF
d_call: .; j_call: TRBJ1-1; clone_size: .; v_call: TRBV27; cdr3_nt: TGTGCCAGCAGTTTATACAGCAACACTGAAGCTTTCTTT; cdr3_aa: CASSLYSNTEAFF
d_call: TRBD1; j_call: TRBJ2-1; clone_size: .; v_call: TRBV4-3; cdr3_nt: TGCGCCAGCAGCCCGGACAGGACACTTTCCAATGAGCAGTTCTTC; cdr3_aa: CASSPDRTLSNEQFF
d_call: .; j_call: TRBJ2-7; clone_size: .; v_call: TRBV28; cdr3_nt: TGTGCCAGCGGGCTCCCGACAGAAGCCTACGAGCAGTACTTC; cdr3_aa: CASGLPTEAYEQYF
d_call: .; j_call: TRBJ2-2; clone_size: .; v_call: TRBV15; cdr3_nt: TGTGCCACCAGCAGAGAAATGGTCGGTACCGGGGAGCTGTTTTTT; cdr3_aa: CATSREMVGTGELFF
d_call: TRBD1; j_call: TRBJ2-5; clone_size: .; v_call: TRBV9; cdr3_nt: TGTGCCAGCAGCGTGGGAGACAGGGGTCCTGAGACCCAGTACTTC; cdr3_aa: CASSVGDRGPETQYF
d_call: TRBD1; j_call: TRBJ2-7; clone_size: .; v_call: TRBV19; cdr3_nt: TGTGCCAGTAGTCCGGCCCGACAGGGGTACTACGAGCAGTACTTC; cdr3_aa: CASSPARQGYYEQYF
d_call: .; j_call: TRBJ1-2; clone_size: once; v_call: TRBV28; cdr3_nt: TGTGCCAGCAAAGTGACAGCCTTAGTAAATGGCTACACCTTC; cdr3_aa: CASKVTALVNGYTF
d_call: .; j_call: TRBJ1-1; clone_size: .; v_call: TRBV6-5; cdr3_nt: TGTGCCAGCAGTTACTCCGACACACGGAACACTGAAGCTTTCTTT; cdr3_aa: CASSYSDTRNTEAFF
d_call: TRBD1; j_call: TRBJ2-4; clone_size: .; v_call: TRBV7-9; cdr3_nt: TGTGCCAGCAGCCCCGGGACAGCACTAAACATTCAGTACTTC; cdr3_aa: CASSPGTALNIQYF
d_call: TRBD1; j_call: TRBJ1-6; clone_size: .; v_call: TRBV7-6; cdr3_nt: TGTGCCAGCAGTATCACCCCAGAACAGGGGGATAATTCACCCCTCCACTTT; cdr3_aa: CASSITPEQGDNSPLHF
d_call: .; j_call: TRBJ2-2; clone_size: .; v_call: TRBV7-3; cdr3_nt: TGTGCCAGCAGCTTCAAGGGAGGAACCGGGGAGCTGTTTTTT; cdr3_aa: CASSFKGGTGELFF
d_call: .; j_call: TRBJ2-2; clone_size: once; v_call: TRBV2; cdr3_nt: TGTGCCAGCAGCCTCAGGACAGCTGCCGGGGAGCTGTTTTTT; cdr3_aa: CASSLRTAAGELFF
d_call: TRBD2; j_call: TRBJ2-1; clone_size: .; v_call: TRBV5-1; cdr3_nt: TGCGCCAGCAGCAGTCGGGAGGGCCATTTGGATGAGCAGTTCTTC; cdr3_aa: CASSSREGHLDEQFF
d_call: TRBD1; j_call: TRBJ2-2; clone_size: .; v_call: TRBV19; cdr3_nt: TGTGCCACCCTCTCCCGTTGGACAGGTTCGAACACCGGGGAGCTGTTTTTT; cdr3_aa: CATLSRWTGSNTGELFF
d_call: .; j_call: TRBJ1-5; clone_size: .; v_call: TRBV19; cdr3_nt: TGTGCCAGTAGACCGGGACGGGGGTATAGCAATCAGCCCCAGCATTTT; cdr3_aa: CASRPGRGYSNQPQHF